These 11 T cell receptor beta chains originate from one sample sequenced in a study of vaccination and CD4 T cells after COVID-19. The Oncomine TCR Beta short-read assay was applied to DNA of cultured CD4+ T cells. TCRdb passed the PCR reads through MiXCR, listing each CDR3 protein once. Among about 11,000 distinct CDR3 sequences, around 50% were seen once, and the ten largest hold over 7.5%. Treatment defined: roughly ten-day PBMC culture with coronavirus spike peptide pools or control peptides (ViraFEST assay). Antigen specificity for these receptors is unknown. Sequencing was done on a sample of CD4+ T cells from blood, cultured in vitro. Every receptor here comes from a human donor who had recovered from COVID-19.

This chain links TRBV5-4 with TRBJ2-5; 9 positions match TRBD1. V lost 0 bases to trimming and J lost 4 bases; unmatched junction nucleotides: 4. Per germline, CDR1 SGHNT and CDR2 YYREEE (reference sequence). The length of the CDR3 is 15 residues. The CDR3 region has the DNA TGTGCCAGCAGCTTGGACAGGGGGCAAATAGAGACCCAGTACTTC. Its translation: CASSLDRGQIETQYF.

The chain links TRBV7-2 to TRBJ2-7; tentative D call: TRBD2 (6 bases). V lost 6 bases to trimming and J lost 4 bases, with 16 bases between them. The CDR3 runs 14 residues. CDR1 is SGHTA and CDR2 is FQGNSA in the germline V gene. The CDR3 spells CASRAAGAGYEQYF. The DNA of the CDR3 is TGTGCCAGCAGAGCCGCCGGCGCGGGGTACGAGCAGTACTTC. Drawing the rest from reference TRBV7-2 and TRBJ2-7, the complete variable domain is GAGVSQSPSNKVTEKGKDVELRCDPISGHTALYWYRQSLGQGLEFLIYFQGNSAPDKSGLPSDRFSAERTGGSVSTLTIQRTQQEDSAVYLCASRAAGAGYEQYFGPGTRLTVT.

The chain joins TRBV19 to TRBJ2-3, with D possibly matching TRBD1 (6 bases). The CDR3 has 14 amino acids. Germline loops: CDR1 LNHDA, CDR2 SQIVND (reference sequence). V shed 4 bases and J shed 5 bases, with 13 bases lying between them. CDR3 bases: TGTGCCAGTAGTAGGCAGGGACAAAGAGATACGCAGTATTTT. Amino acids: CASSRQGQRDTQYF.

The V call is TRBV29-1, the J call TRBJ1-2; D is possibly TRBD1 (6 bases). Germline V CDR1 and CDR2: SQVTM, ANQGSEA. The V gene lost 8 bases and the J gene lost 9 bases, with 16 bases spanning the gap. The CDR3 runs to 11 residues. CDR3 protein: CSSLGGGSYTF. The CDR3 DNA reads TGCAGCTCCTTAGGGGGGGGAAGCTACACCTTC.

This chain connects TRBV28 to TRBJ2-1; no definite D call. V was trimmed by 3 bases and J by 5 bases, leaving 11 bases between them. The length of the CDR3 is 14 residues. The germline CDR1 and CDR2 sequences are MDHEN and SYDVKM. The CDR3 nucleotides are TGTGCCAGCAGTTTCGGCAGTATGGACAATGAGCAGTTCTTC. Its protein product is CASSFGSMDNEQFF.

The chain uses TRBV20-1 and TRBJ2-5; maybe TRBD1 (5 bases). Germline CDR1 and CDR2: DFQATT and SNEGSKA (reference sequence). With 0 bases removed from V and 3 bases from J, the gap between germline ends came to 17 bases. The length of the CDR3 is 16 residues. In DNA form, the CDR3 reads TGCAGTGCTAGAGATCCTACAGGAGCCCCCGAAGAGACCCAGTACTTC. Translated: CSARDPTGAPEETQYF.

V usage is TRBV6-2 or TRBV6-3 and J usage is TRBJ1-1; D uncertain. Deletions cut 7 bases from V and 5 bases from J, with 14 bases between. This CDR3 has 13 amino acids. Germline CDR1 is MNHEY and CDR2 is SVGEGT. CDR3 in DNA: TGTGCCAGCACTCGAATCGTGGAAACTGAAGCTTTCTTT. It codes for CASTRIVETEAFF.

The chain employs TRBV20-1 and TRBJ2-1; D is uncertain. Trimming removed 2 bases from V and 0 bases from J, with 14 bases in between. The CDR3 runs 16 residues. Germline V gene lookup returns CDR1 DFQATT and CDR2 SNEGSKA (reference sequence). CDR3 nucleotide sequence: TGCAGTGCTAGACCTAGGCGGTCCCGCTCCTACAATGAGCAGTTCTTC. Protein: CSARPRRSRSYNEQFF.

The chain joins TRBV27 to TRBJ2-3; TRBD2 aligns across 8 bases. The CDR3 has 15 amino acids. Losses at the gene ends were 2 bases for V and 4 bases for J; bases not matched to a gene: 5. The V gene's germline CDR1 is MNHEY and CDR2 SMNVEV (reference sequence). In DNA, the CDR3 is TGTGCCAGCAGTTTAATAGCGGGAAGGCCAGATACGCAGTATTTT. This encodes CASSLIAGRPDTQYF.

With regard to this clonotype: In this CDR3 the conserved last residue, phenylalanine or tryptophan, is missing, so a read error is likely. This chain connects TRBV27 to TRBJ1-6, with D uncertain. This CDR3 comprises 14 residues. The germline CDR1 and CDR2 sequences are MNHEY and SMNVEV (reference sequence). The V end lost 4 bases, the J end lost 6 bases, and 10 bases lay between the germline ends. The CDR3 reads CASSSLPANSPLHL. The CDR3 DNA is TGTGCCAGCAGTTCCCTACCGGCTAATTCACCCCTCCACCTT.

The chain employs TRBV6-1 and TRBJ2-3; 7 bases align to TRBD1. This CDR3 region has 11 residues. V trimming: 6 bases; J trimming: 9 bases; junction bases outside the gene matches: 3. Germline V gene sequence: CDR1 MNHNS, CDR2 SASEGT. CDR3 coding DNA: TGTGCCAGCAGCCACAGGGGAACGCAGTATTTT. This gives the protein CASSHRGTQYF.